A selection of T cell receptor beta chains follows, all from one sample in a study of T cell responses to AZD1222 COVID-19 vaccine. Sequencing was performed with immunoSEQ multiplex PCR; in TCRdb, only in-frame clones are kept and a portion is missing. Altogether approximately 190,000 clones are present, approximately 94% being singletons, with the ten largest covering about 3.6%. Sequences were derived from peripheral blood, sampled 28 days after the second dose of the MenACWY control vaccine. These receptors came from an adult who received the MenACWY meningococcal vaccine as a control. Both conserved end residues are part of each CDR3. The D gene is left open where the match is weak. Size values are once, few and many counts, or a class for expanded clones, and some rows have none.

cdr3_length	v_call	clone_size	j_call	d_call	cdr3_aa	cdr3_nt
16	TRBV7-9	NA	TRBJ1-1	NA	CASSSLLAGERSEAFF	TGTGCCAGCAGCTCACTATTGGCCGGGGAACGGAGTGAAGCTTTCTTT
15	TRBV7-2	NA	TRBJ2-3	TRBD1	CASSSPGQGADTQYF	TGTGCCAGCAGCTCCCCGGGACAGGGGGCAGATACGCAGTATTTT
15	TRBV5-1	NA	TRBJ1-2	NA	CASSLRDTPNYGYTF	TGCGCCAGCAGCTTGCGAGACACTCCTAACTATGGCTACACCTTC
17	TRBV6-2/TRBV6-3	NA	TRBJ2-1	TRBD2	CASSSPRLAGGYNEQFF	TGTGCCAGCAGTTCCCCGAGACTAGCGGGAGGCTACAATGAGCAGTTCTTC
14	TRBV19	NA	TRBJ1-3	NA	CASSRAEGGNTIYF	TGTGCCAGTAGTAGAGCGGAGGGGGGAAACACCATATATTTT
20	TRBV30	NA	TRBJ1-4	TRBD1	CAWSVPSRPGQALPNEKLFF	TGTGCCTGGAGTGTACCCAGCCGCCCGGGACAGGCGCTGCCTAATGAAAAACTGTTTTTT
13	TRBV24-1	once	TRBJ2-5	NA	CATSVKGKETQYF	TGTGCCACCAGTGTAAAAGGCAAGGAGACCCAGTACTTC
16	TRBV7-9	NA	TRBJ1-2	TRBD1	CASSSPGATGEFSYTF	TGTGCCAGCAGCTCCCCGGGGGCGACAGGGGAGTTCAGCTACACCTTC
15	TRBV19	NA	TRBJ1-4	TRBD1	CATKQGERTNEKLFF	TGTGCCACCAAACAGGGGGAAAGGACTAATGAAAAACTGTTTTTT
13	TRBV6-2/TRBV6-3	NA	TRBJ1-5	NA	CASSLHKLQPQHF	TGTGCCAGCAGTCTACATAAGCTCCAGCCCCAGCATTTT
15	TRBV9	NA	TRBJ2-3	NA	CASSVSAGRTDTQYF	TGTGCCAGCAGCGTATCTGCGGGAAGGACAGATACGCAGTATTTT
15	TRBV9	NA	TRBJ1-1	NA	CASSRRLGGNTEAFF	TGTGCCAGCAGCCGACGCCTGGGCGGGAACACTGAAGCTTTCTTT
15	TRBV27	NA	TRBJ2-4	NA	CASSLSAGGKNIQYF	TGTGCCAGCAGTTTATCGGCCGGGGGCAAAAACATTCAGTACTTC
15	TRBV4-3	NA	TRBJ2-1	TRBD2	CASSQGAGDLNEQFF	TGCGCCAGCAGCCAAGGGGCGGGAGATCTGAATGAGCAGTTCTTC
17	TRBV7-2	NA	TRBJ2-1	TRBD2	CASSFELAGASYNEQFF	TGTGCCAGCAGCTTCGAGCTAGCGGGAGCCTCCTACAATGAGCAGTTCTTC